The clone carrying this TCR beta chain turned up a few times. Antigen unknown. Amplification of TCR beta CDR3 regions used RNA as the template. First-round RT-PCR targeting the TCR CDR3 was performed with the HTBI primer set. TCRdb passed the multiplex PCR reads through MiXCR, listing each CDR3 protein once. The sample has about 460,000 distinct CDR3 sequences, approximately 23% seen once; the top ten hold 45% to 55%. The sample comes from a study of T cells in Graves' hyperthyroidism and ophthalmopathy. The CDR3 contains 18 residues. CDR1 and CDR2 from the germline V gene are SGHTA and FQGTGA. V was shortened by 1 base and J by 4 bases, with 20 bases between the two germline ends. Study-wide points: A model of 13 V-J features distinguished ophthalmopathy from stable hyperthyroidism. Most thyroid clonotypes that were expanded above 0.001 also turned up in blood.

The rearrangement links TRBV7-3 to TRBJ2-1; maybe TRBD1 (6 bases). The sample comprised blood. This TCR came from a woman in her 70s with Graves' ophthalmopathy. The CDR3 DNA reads TGTGCCAGCAGCTTAAGGGGGATCGGAACAGGGAGATACAATGAGCAGTTCTTC. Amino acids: CASSLRGIGTGRYNEQFF. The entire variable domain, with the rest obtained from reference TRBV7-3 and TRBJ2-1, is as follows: GAGVSQTPSNKVTEKGKYVELRCDPISGHTALYWYRQSLGQGPEFLIYFQGTGAADDSGLPNDRFFAVRPEGSVSTLKIQRTERGDSAVYLCASSLRGIGTGRYNEQFFGPGTRLTVL.